This T cell receptor beta chain comes out of a study of CD8 T cells in ankylosing spondylitis. Study-level results: From matched ankylosing spondylitis synovial fluid, disease-linked clones were reportedly recovered at significantly enriched levels. In synovial fluid and blood from reactive arthritis, some motif variants were previously reported. Fewer than 10 highly homologous variants formed a TCR beta motif that appeared characteristic of ankylosing spondylitis blood.

This CDR3 contains 15 residues. Trimming took off 3 bases at V and 4 bases at J, with 15 bases between the two ends. Per germline, CDR1 MNHNS and CDR2 SASEGT. In regard to this clonotype: Its antigen is not identified.

TCRdb ran MiXCR on the 5' RACE reads and lists one entry per CDR3 protein. The table lists a few hundred thousand distinct CDR3 sequences, about 18% of them singletons, with about two fifths in the top ten. Source material: blood, either unsorted or a sorted T cell fraction (not recorded which). The source of this sequence is a male donor with ankylosing spondylitis. V is TRBV6-1 and J is TRBJ1-2; D is possibly TRBD1 (6 bases). The CDR3 loop reads CASSDVGRGLYGYTF. CDR3 nucleotides: TGTGCCAGCAGTGATGTCGGCAGGGGCCTCTATGGCTACACCTTC.